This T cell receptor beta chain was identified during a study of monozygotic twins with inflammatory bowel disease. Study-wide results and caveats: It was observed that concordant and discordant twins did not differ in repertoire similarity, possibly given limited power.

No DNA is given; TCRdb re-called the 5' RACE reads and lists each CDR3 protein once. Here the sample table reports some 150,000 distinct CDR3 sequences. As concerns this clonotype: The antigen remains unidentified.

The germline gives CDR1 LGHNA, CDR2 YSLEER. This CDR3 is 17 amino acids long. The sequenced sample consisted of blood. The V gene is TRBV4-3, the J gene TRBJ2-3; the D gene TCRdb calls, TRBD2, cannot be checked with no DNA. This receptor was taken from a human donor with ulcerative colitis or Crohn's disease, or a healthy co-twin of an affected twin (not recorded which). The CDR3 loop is CASSQEIAGGPSDTQYF.